Below, 19 T cell receptor beta chains from the same sample are listed, as sequenced in a study of blood T cell repertoires in COVID-19. Profiling relied on immunoSEQ multiplex PCR, and the TCRdb table lists in-frame clones only, not all of them. The sample includes just under 90,000 clones, around 88% of them seen just once. Sequenced: peripheral blood. The receptors stem from a man in his fifties or sixties with acute or convalescent COVID-19.

This chain links TRBV19 with TRBJ1-2; D unclear. The germline gives CDR1 LNHDA, CDR2 SQIVND (reference sequence). The CDR3 extends over 15 amino acids. Trimming shortened V by 2 bases and J by 3 bases, and 13 bases separated the two germline ends. CDR3 in amino acids: CASSIKIGVDYGYTF. Written as DNA, the CDR3 is TGTGCCAGTAGTATAAAGATCGGGGTGGACTATGGCTACACCTTC.

This chain joins TRBV6-1 and TRBJ2-1; D is possibly TRBD2 (5 bases). Germline values: CDR1 MNHNS, CDR2 SASEGT. Trimming stripped 2 bases from V and 10 bases from J, with 15 bases between. The CDR3 loop spans 14 amino acids. The CDR3 region has the DNA TGTGCCAGCAGTGAAAGTTGGTCGGGGTTCGAGCAGTTCTTC. Amino acid sequence: CASSESWSGFEQFF.

This clone was seen only once. The chain has TRBV5-1 and TRBJ2-7; D is possibly TRBD2 (6 bases). V lost 0 bases and J lost 2, with 12 bases in between. Germline V gene lookup returns CDR1 SGHRS and CDR2 YFSETQ. This CDR3 is built from 15 residues. The CDR3 reads CASSLEWDSTYEQYF. The CDR3 DNA sequence: TGCGCCAGCAGCTTGGAGTGGGACTCTACCTACGAGCAGTACTTC.

This CDR3 reads CASSPSSRTGANEQFF. The CDR3 DNA sequence: TGTGCCAGCTCACCATCCTCCCGGACAGGGGCAAATGAGCAGTTCTTC. The V call is TRBV18, the J call TRBJ2-1; 9 bases match TRBD1. Per germline, CDR1 KGHSH and CDR2 LQKENI. V lost 2 bases and J lost 7; bases outside the gene matches: 9. The CDR3 has 16 residues. The full variable domain, rest sourced from reference TRBV18 and TRBJ2-1, is NAGVMQNPRHLVRRRGQEARLRCSPMKGHSHVYWYRQLPEEGLKFMVYLQKENIIDESGMPKERFSAEFPKEGPSILRIQQVVRGDSAAYFCASSPSSRTGANEQFFGPGTRLTVL.

This sequence joins TRBV24-1 and TRBJ1-3, with 10 positions matching TRBD1. The V segment lost 3 bases and the J segment 3 bases; nucleotides outside the gene matches: 10. From germline, CDR1 is KGHDR and CDR2 SFDVKD. This CDR3 is 18 amino acids long. CDR3 DNA: TGTGCCACCAGTGATCCCCCCGGGACAGGGGAAGGTGGAAACACCATATATTTT. This codes for CATSDPPGTGEGGNTIYF.

This clone is a singleton in its sample. The J gene is TRBJ2-5, the V gene TRBV24-1, with TRBD2 matching over 7 bases. With V trimmed by 1 base and J by 5 bases, 6 bases remained unmatched. Germline V gene data show CDR1 as KGHDR and CDR2 as SFDVKD. The CDR3 totals 15 residues. DNA of the CDR3: TGTGCCACCAGTGATTTTGGCGGGAGCTGGGAGACCCAGTACTTC. Its protein is CATSDFGGSWETQYF.

The chain couples TRBV28 to TRBJ2-2; perhaps TRBD2 as D (5 bases). Germline V gene sequence: CDR1 MDHEN, CDR2 SYDVKM. V was clipped by 4 bases and J by 3 bases, with 15 bases between them. This CDR3 has 16 residues. CDR3 in amino acids: CASSSAGSYYTGELFF. The CDR3 DNA follows: TGTGCCAGCAGTTCCGCGGGCAGTTACTACACCGGGGAGCTGTTTTTT.

This sequence joins TRBV30 and TRBJ1-1, with unresolved D. This CDR3 is 14 amino acids long. Between the trimmed V and J ends, which lost 5 bases and 4 bases, there was a span of 17 bases. From germline, CDR1 is GTSNPN and CDR2 SVGIG (reference sequence). CDR3 nucleotides: TGTGCCTGGGCGGGGAAACGGTCAGCCACTGAAGCTTTCTTT. This translates into CAWAGKRSATEAFF.

This clone turned up a few times. The chain couples TRBV19 to TRBJ1-1; no firm D call. This CDR3 has 11 residues. Germline V CDR1 and CDR2: LNHDA, SQIVND (reference sequence). Trimming pared 0 bases from V and 11 bases from J, leaving 7 bases between. The DNA of the CDR3 is TGTGCCAGTAGTATAGATGGCCGTGCTTTCTTT. Translating it yields CASSIDGRAFF.

The rearrangement joins TRBV28 to TRBJ2-5; 7 nucleotides match TRBD1. The CDR3 has 13 amino acids. CDR1 MDHEN and CDR2 SYDVKM come from the germline V gene. V lost 5 bases to trimming and J lost 4 bases; unmatched junction nucleotides: 4. The CDR3 reads CASSATGVETQYF. The CDR3 DNA is TGTGCCAGCAGTGCCACAGGGGTAGAGACCCAGTACTTC.

This chain links TRBV18 with TRBJ2-7, with 11 bases fitting TRBD1. CDR3 length: 17 amino acids. V was clipped by 3 bases and J by 5 bases; unmatched bases: 12. The germline V gene has CDR1 KGHSH and CDR2 LQKENI. The CDR3: CASSPRPPGQGGNEQYF. CDR3 in DNA: TGTGCCAGCTCACCCAGGCCTCCGGGACAGGGGGGGAACGAGCAGTACTTC.

This chain links TRBV7-8 with TRBJ1-2, with 7 bases that match TRBD1. CDR1 and CDR2 from the germline V gene are SGHVS and FQNEAQ. The CDR3 length is 14 residues. V shed 5 bases, J shed 5 bases, and the junction held 8 bases outside the gene matches. CDR3 bases: TGTGCCAGCAGCCCTCGGACAGGCTCATATGGCTACACCTTC. It is translated as CASSPRTGSYGYTF.

This clone was seen more than once but under ten times. The rearrangement joins TRBV7-6 to TRBJ2-7, with a possible D match to TRBD1 (6 bases). The ends were cut back, 1 base at V and 3 bases at J, with 13 bases in the middle. Per germline, CDR1 SGHVS and CDR2 FNYEAQ. The CDR3 covers 15 residues. CDR3 region: CASSLGQGRLYEQYF. DNA for the CDR3: TGTGCCAGCAGCTTAGGGCAGGGGCGACTCTACGAGCAGTACTTC.

CDR3 loop: CSAPSGTEAFF. CDR3 in DNA: TGCAGTGCCCCGTCCGGTACTGAAGCTTTCTTT. This chain uses TRBV20-1 with TRBJ1-1; no firm D call. The CDR3 runs 11 residues. The V gene lost 6 bases and the J gene lost 5 bases, with 10 bases spanning the gap. Germline-derived CDR1 and CDR2 are DFQATT and SNEGSKA (reference sequence).

The genes are TRBV18 and TRBJ2-1; TRBD1 might be the D (6 bases). This CDR3 has 17 amino acids. Trimming took off 3 bases at V and 0 bases at J, with 15 bases between the two ends. Per the germline V gene, CDR1 is KGHSH and CDR2 is LQKENI. This CDR3 reads CASSPPTGISSYNEQFF. In DNA, the CDR3 is TGTGCCAGCTCACCCCCAACAGGGATTTCCTCCTACAATGAGCAGTTCTTC.

This clone came up a few times. V is TRBV19 and J is TRBJ1-1, with D perhaps TRBD1 (6 bases). The germline gives CDR1 LNHDA, CDR2 SQIVND (reference sequence). The V end was cut by 2 bases, the J end by 4 bases, with 11 bases between. This CDR3 has 14 amino acids. The CDR3: CASSIRTGPTEAFF. CDR3 coding DNA: TGTGCCAGTAGTATAAGAACAGGGCCCACTGAAGCTTTCTTT.

The chain links TRBV29-1 to TRBJ2-5, with TRBD2 matching over 13 bases. Germline V gene data show CDR1 as SQVTM and CDR2 as ANQGSEA. The CDR3 length is 18 residues. CDR3: CSGRGVQGTSGNQETQYF. Written as DNA, the CDR3 is TGCAGTGGCCGTGGGGTTCAGGGGACTAGCGGGAACCAAGAGACCCAGTACTTC.

In this sample, this clone turned up once. This specimen includes other DNA sequences encoding the same CDR3. The J gene is TRBJ2-7, the V gene TRBV27, with D maybe TRBD1 (5 bases). Germline values: CDR1 MNHEY, CDR2 SMNVEV (reference sequence). V was clipped by 3 bases and J by 6 bases, with 12 bases between them. The CDR3 totals 13 residues. CDR3 nucleotides: TGTGCCAGCAGTTTTGGCAGGGAAGGCGAGCAGTACTTC. Its protein is CASSFGREGEQYF.

The genes are TRBV9 and TRBJ2-5; maybe TRBD1 (6 bases). Germline lookup yields CDR1 SGDLS and CDR2 YYNGEE. The CDR3 extends over 15 amino acids. V lost 5 bases and J 5 bases, leaving 19 bases between the germline ends. DNA of the CDR3: TGTGCCAGCAGTGGCTCCGGACAGTCCGGGGAGACCCAGTACTTC. The encoded protein is CASSGSGQSGETQYF. Full variable domain (rest looked up from reference TRBV9 and TRBJ2-5): DSGVTQTPKHLITATGQRVTLRCSPRSGDLSVYWYQQSLDQGLQFLIQYYNGEERAKGNILERFSAQQFPDLHSELNLSSLELGDSALYFCASSGSGQSGETQYFGPGTRLLVL.